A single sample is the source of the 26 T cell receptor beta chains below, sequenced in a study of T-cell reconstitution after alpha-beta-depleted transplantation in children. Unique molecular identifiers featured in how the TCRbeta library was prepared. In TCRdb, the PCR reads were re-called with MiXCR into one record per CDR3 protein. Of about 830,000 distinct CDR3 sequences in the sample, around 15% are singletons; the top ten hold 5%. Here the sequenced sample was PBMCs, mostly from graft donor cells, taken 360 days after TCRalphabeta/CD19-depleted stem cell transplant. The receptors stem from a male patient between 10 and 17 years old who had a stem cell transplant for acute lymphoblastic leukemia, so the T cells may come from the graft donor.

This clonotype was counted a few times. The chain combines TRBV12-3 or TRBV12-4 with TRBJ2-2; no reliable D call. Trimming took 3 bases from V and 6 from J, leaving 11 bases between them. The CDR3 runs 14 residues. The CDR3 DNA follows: TGTGCCAGCAGTTTTGACCCCAGCTCCGGGGAGCTGTTTTTT. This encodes CASSFDPSSGELFF.

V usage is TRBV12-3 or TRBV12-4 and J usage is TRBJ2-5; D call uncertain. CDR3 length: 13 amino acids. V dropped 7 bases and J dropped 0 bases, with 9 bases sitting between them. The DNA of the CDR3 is TGTGCCAGCACTCGGCCGTACCAAGAGACCCAGTACTTC. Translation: CASTRPYQETQYF.

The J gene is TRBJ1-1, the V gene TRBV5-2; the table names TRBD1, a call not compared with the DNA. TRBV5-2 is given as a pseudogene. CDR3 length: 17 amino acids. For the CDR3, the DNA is TGTGCCAGCAGCTTAAGGGCGGGGGGACAGATACAAGTTGAAGCTTTCTTT. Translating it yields CASSLRAGGQIQVEAFF.

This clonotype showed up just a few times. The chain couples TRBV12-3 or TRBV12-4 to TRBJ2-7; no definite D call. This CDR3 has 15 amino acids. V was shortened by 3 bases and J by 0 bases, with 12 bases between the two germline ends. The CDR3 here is CASSFGPISSYEQYF. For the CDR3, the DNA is TGTGCCAGCAGTTTCGGCCCCATAAGCTCCTACGAGCAGTACTTC.

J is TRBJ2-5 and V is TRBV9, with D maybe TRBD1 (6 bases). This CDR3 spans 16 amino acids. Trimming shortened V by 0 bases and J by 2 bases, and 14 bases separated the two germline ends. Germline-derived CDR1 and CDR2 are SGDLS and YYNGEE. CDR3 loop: CASSVAPQGSQETQYF. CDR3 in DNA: TGTGCCAGCAGCGTAGCTCCTCAGGGGAGTCAAGAGACCCAGTACTTC.

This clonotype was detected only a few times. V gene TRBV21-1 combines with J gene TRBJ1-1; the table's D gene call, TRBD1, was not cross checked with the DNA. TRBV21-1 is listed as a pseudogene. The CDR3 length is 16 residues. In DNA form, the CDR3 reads TGTGCCAGCAGCCCCGGGCAGAGGCGATCGAACACTGAAGCTTTCTTT. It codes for CASSPGQRRSNTEAFF.

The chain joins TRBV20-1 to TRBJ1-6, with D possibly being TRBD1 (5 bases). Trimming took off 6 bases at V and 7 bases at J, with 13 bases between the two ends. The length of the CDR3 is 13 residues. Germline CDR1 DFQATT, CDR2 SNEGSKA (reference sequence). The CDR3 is CSARGPINSPLHF. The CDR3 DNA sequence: TGCAGTGCGAGGGGACCGATCAATTCACCCCTCCACTTT.

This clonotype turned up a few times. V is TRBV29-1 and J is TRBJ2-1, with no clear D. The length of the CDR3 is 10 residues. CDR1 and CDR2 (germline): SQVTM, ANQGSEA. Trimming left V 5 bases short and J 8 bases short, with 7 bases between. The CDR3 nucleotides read TGCAGCGTTTTTACCTATGAGCAGTTCTTC. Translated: CSVFTYEQFF.

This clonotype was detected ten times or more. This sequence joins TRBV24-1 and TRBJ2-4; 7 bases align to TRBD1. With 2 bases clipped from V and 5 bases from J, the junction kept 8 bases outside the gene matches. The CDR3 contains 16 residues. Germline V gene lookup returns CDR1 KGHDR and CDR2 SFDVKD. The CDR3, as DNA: TGTGCCACCAGTGATTCTCAGACAGGGCGCGAAAACATTCAGTACTTC. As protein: CATSDSQTGRENIQYF.

The CDR3: CASSLLGDTTDTQYF. In DNA, the CDR3 is TGTGCCAGCAGTTTGCTAGGTGATACCACAGATACGCAGTATTTT. The V and J genes are TRBV27 and TRBJ2-3; D is undetermined. In germline, CDR1 is MNHEY, CDR2 SMNVEV (reference sequence). The CDR3 extends over 15 amino acids. V shed 3 bases and J shed 2 bases, with 12 bases lying between them.

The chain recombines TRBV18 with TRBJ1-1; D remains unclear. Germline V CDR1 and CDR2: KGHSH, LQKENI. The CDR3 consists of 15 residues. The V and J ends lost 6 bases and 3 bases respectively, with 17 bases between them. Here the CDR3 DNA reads TGTGCCAGCTCTCCCTCCTCTGGAAGAGACACTGAAGCTTTCTTT. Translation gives CASSPSSGRDTEAFF.

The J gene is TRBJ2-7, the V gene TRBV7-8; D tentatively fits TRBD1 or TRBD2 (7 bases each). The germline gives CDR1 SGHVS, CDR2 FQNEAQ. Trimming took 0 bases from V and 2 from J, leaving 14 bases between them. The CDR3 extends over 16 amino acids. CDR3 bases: TGTGCCAGCAGCTTAGCATGGGCAGGGGGGGCCTACGAGCAGTACTTC. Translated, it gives CASSLAWAGGAYEQYF.

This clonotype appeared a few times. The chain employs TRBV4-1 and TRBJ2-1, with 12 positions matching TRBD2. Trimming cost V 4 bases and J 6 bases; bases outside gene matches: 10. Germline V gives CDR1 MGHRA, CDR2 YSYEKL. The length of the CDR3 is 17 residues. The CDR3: CASSPGGLAGLVNEQFF. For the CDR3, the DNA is TGCGCCAGCAGCCCTGGAGGACTAGCGGGACTAGTCAATGAGCAGTTCTTC.

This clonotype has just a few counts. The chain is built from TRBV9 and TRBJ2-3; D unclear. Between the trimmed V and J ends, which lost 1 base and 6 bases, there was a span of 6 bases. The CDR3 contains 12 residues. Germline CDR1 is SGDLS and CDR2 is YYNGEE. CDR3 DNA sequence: TGTGCCAGCAGCGTAAGTGGTGATACGCAGTATTTT. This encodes CASSVSGDTQYF.

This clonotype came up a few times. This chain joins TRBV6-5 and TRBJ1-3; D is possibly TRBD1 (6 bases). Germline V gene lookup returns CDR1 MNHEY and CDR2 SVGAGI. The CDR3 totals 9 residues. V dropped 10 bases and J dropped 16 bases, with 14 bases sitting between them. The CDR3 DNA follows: TGTGCCAACTATACCCAGGGGTATTTT. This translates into CANYTQGYF.

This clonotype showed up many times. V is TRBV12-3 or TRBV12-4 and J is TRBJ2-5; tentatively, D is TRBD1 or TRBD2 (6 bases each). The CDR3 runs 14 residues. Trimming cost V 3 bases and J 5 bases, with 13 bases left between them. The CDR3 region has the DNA TGTGCCAGCAGTTTTATGGGGGGCAGGGAGACCCAGTACTTC. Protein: CASSFMGGRETQYF.

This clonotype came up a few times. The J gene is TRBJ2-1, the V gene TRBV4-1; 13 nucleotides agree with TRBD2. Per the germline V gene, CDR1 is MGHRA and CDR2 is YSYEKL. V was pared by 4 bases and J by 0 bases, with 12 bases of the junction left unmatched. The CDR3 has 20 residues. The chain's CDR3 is CASSLPQTSGRTFSYNEQFF. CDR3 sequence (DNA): TGCGCCAGCAGCCTACCCCAGACTAGCGGGAGGACATTCTCCTACAATGAGCAGTTCTTC.

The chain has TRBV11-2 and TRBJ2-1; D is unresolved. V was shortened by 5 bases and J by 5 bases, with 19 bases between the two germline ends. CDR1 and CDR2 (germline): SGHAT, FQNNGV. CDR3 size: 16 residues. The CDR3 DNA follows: TGTGCCAGCAGCCCCATTGAGGCCCGTGGGCACAATGAGCAGTTCTTC. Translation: CASSPIEARGHNEQFF.

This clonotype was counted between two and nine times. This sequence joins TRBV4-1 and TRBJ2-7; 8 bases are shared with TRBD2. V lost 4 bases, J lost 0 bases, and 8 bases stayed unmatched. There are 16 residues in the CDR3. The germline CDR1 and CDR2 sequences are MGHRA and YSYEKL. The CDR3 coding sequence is TGCGCCAGCAGCCTCTCTCGACTAGCGAACTCCTACGAGCAGTACTTC. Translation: CASSLSRLANSYEQYF.

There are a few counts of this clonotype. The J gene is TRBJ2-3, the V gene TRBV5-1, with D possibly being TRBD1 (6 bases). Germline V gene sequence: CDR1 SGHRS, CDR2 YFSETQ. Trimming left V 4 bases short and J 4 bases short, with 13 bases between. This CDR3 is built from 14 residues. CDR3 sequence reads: CASSMTGGPDTQYF. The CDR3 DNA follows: TGCGCCAGCAGCATGACAGGTGGACCAGATACGCAGTATTTT.

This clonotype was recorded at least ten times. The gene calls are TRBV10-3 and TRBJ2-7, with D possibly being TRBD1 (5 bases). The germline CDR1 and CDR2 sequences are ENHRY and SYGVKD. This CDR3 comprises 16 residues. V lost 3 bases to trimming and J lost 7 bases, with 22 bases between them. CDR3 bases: TGTGCCATCAGTGATCCGAAACTCAGGGATCCAGGGGAGCAGTACTTC. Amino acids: CAISDPKLRDPGEQYF.

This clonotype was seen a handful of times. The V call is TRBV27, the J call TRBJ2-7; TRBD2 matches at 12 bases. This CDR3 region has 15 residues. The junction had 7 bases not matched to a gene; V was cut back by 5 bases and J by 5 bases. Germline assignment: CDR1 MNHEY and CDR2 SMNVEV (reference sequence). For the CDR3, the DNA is TGTGCCAGCAGTCCCCGGACTAGCGGGATCAACGAGCAGTACTTC. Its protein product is CASSPRTSGINEQYF.

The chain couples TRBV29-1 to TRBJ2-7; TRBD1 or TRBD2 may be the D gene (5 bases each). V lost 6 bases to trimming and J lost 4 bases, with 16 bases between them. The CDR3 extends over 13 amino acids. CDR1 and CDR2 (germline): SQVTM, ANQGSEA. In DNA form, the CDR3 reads TGCAGCGTAGCCCCGGGACCGCTTTACGAGCAGTACTTC. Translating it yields CSVAPGPLYEQYF.

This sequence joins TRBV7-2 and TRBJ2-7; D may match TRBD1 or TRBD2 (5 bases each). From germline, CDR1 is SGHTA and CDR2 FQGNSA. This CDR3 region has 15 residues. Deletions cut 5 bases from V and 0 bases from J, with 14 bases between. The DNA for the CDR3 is TGTGCCAGCAGCGACCGGGACGGTAACTCCTACGAGCAGTACTTC. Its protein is CASSDRDGNSYEQYF. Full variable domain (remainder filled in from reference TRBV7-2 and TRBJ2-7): GAGVSQSPSNKVTEKGKDVELRCDPISGHTALYWYRQSLGQGLEFLIYFQGNSAPDKSGLPSDRFSAERTGGSVSTLTIQRTQQEDSAVYLCASSDRDGNSYEQYFGPGTRLTVT.

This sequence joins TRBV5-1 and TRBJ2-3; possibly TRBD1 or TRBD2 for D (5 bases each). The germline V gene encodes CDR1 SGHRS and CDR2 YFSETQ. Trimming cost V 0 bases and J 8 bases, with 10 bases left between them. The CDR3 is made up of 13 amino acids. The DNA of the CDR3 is TGCGCCAGCAGCTTGGGGGACCGAGGTACGCAGTATTTT. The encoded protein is CASSLGDRGTQYF.

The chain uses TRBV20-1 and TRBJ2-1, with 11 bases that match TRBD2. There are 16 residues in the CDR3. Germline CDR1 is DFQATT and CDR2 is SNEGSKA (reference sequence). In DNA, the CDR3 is TGCAGGGCACGGCGTTTGCTAGCGGGAGGTTATAATGAGCAGTTCTTC. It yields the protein CRARRLLAGGYNEQFF.